The next 5 T cell receptor beta chains were all read from a single sample in a study of radiotherapy plus CTLA-4 blockade in lung cancer. Produced via immunoSEQ multiplex PCR; TCRdb's table is partial and in-frame only. The repertoire includes about 93,000 clones, roughly 88% of them detected once, and 4.9% sits in the top ten. The sequencing used peripheral blood, collected from a patient treated with radiotherapy plus ipilimumab. The receptor source for this set is a human donor with non-small cell lung cancer that progressed on radiotherapy plus ipilimumab.

This clone turned up a few times. The chain combines TRBV28 with TRBJ1-2, with 7 positions matching TRBD1. Per the germline V gene, CDR1 is MDHEN and CDR2 is SYDVKM. The CDR3 length is 12 residues. With 7 bases clipped from V and 5 bases from J, the junction kept 4 bases outside the gene matches. CDR3 protein: CASNDRVYGYTF. The CDR3 region has the DNA TGTGCCAGCAACGACAGGGTTTATGGCTACACCTTC.

Worth noting for this clone: No conserved phenylalanine or tryptophan ends this CDR3, so it is likely a read error. The DNA is omitted, as the CDR3 cannot be located on it reliably, and the CDR3 follows TCRdb's listing. The V gene is TRBV27, the J gene TRBJ2-7; the table's D call, TRBD2, has no DNA check behind it. The germline V gene encodes CDR1 MNHEY and CDR2 SMNVEV (reference sequence). Ends included, the CDR3 has 11 residues. CDR3 amino acids: CASSSTSGRSP.

The chain links TRBV2 to TRBJ1-1, with D unresolved. CDR3 length: 13 residues. Germline CDR1 and CDR2: SNHLY and FYNNEI. Trimming shortened V by 6 bases and J by 0 bases, and 8 bases separated the two germline ends. The DNA of the CDR3 is TGTGCCAGCAGGGTTTACATGAACACTGAAGCTTTCTTT. As protein: CASRVYMNTEAFF.

The rearrangement links TRBV19 to TRBJ2-7, with 10 positions matching TRBD2. J lost 3 bases, V lost 5 bases, and 7 bases had no gene match. CDR3 length: 15 residues. CDR1 and CDR2 from the germline V gene are LNHDA and SQIVND (reference sequence). DNA for the CDR3: TGTGCCAGTAGTCGAATTAGCGGGAGGAACTACGAGCAGTACTTC. Its translation is CASSRISGRNYEQYF.

The gene calls are TRBV14 and TRBJ2-7; TRBD1 matches 7 bases. In germline, CDR1 is SGHDN, CDR2 FVKESK. This CDR3 contains 13 residues. V shed 4 bases and J 12 bases; nucleotides not matched to a gene: 12. The CDR3 is CASSRTTGTAPYF. The CDR3 nucleotides read TGTGCCAGCAGCCGCACTACCGGGACAGCACCGTACTTC.